This record concerns one TCR beta chain sequence. The data derive from a study of blood T cell repertoires in COVID-19. The wider study: Sites in the United States, Italy and Spain provided acute and convalescent COVID-19 samples.

Germline V lookup: CDR1 SGHTA, CDR2 FQGNSA. After removal of 5 bases from V and 5 bases from J, the junction contained 18 bases not matched to a gene. This CDR3 is 18 amino acids long. In the original workflow: The assay estimated nucleated cells by amplifying reference gene primers. The table came from immunoSEQ multiplex PCR; TCRdb's copy has only in-frame clones and leaves some out. D and trimming were read from the DNA, whereas the V and J calls and clone size are those reported in that table. The repertoire has 350,000 to 400,000 clones, more than 85% of them found once; the top ten carry almost 3%. Cohort assignment relied on participant-reported clinical history. Two negative PCRs, clearance, or symptom resolution characterized the recovered Cohort 3 donors.

The sample was PBMCs or T cells enriched from blood (not recorded which). The chain couples TRBV7-2 to TRBJ2-7; TRBD2 aligns across 10 bases. This TCR came from a woman in her 30s who had recovered from COVID-19. CDR3 sequence reads: CASSLSYSGEAGGNEQYF. As DNA, the CDR3 is TGTGCCAGCAGCCTTTCCTATTCTGGCGAAGCGGGAGGGAACGAGCAGTACTTC.